This T cell receptor (beta chain) was sequenced for a study of beta chain features in type 1 diabetes. In the study overall: Over all samples combined, around 110 million sorted cells were examined.

Findings and caveats of the study: The naive, central memory and Treg TCRB repertoires showed an apparent similarity that was greater among patients than among healthy donors.

Trimming took off 2 bases at V and 4 bases at J, with 0 bases between the two ends. CDR3 length equals 10 residues. Germline V gives CDR1 MNHNS, CDR2 SASEGT. Expressed TCRB transcripts were sequenced, since all the RNA that had been isolated was reverse transcribed. Naive, central memory and regulatory T cell samples averaged approximately 3.8 million reads. Sequencing used immunoSEQ multiplex PCR; TCRdb keeps in-frame clones, though not all of them. Of 970,000 or so clones detected, 15% to 20% appear once; the ten largest clones hold roughly 0.025%. About this clone: What it binds is unknown. At the DNA level, this CDR3 is encoded by other sequences in the same sample as well.

Averaging approximately 0.11 L, one heparinised blood draw was given by each donor. The sample taken for sequencing was naive CD4+ T cells from blood. V gene TRBV6-1 combines with J gene TRBJ2-7; D unclear. The clonotype originates from a woman in her late teens or twenties in good health. For the CDR3, the DNA is TGTGCCAGCAGTGAATACGAGCAGTACTTC. This sequence encodes CASSEYEQYF.